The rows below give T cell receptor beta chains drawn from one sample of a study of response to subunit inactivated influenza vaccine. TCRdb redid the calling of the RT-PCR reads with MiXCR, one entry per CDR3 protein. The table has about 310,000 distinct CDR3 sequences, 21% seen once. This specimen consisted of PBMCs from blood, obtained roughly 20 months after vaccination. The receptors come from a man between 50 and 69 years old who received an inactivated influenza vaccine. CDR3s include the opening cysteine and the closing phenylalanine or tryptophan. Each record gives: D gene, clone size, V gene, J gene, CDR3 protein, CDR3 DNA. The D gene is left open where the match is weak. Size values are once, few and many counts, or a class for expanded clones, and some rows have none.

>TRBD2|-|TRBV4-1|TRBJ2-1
CASSQGLAGVNNEQFF
TGCGCCAGCAGCCAAGGACTAGCGGGGGTAAACAATGAGCAGTTCTTC
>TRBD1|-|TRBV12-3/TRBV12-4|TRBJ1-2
CASSFVQDRLSGYTF
TGTGCCAGCAGTTTTGTACAGGACAGGCTATCAGGCTACACCTTC
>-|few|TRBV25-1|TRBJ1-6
CASSDLNNSPLHF
TGTGCCAGCAGTGATCTAAATAATTCACCCCTCCACTTT
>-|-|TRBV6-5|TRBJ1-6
CASSYSAQGSSSYNSPLHF
TGTGCCAGCAGTTACTCCGCGCAGGGGTCGAGCTCCTATAATTCACCCCTCCACTTT
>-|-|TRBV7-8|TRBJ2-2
CASPLAANTGELFF
TGTGCCAGCCCCCTAGCTGCGAACACCGGGGAGCTGTTTTTT
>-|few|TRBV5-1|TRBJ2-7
CASSLQGFYEQYF
TGCGCCAGCAGCTTGCAGGGCTTCTACGAGCAGTACTTC
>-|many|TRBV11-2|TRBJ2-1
CASSFGLNEQFF
TGTGCCAGCAGCTTTGGCCTCAATGAGCAGTTCTTC
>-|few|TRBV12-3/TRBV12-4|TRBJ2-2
CASTLGTTGELFF
TGTGCCAGCACCTTGGGGACAACCGGGGAGCTGTTTTTT
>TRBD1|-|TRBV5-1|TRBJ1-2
CASRDREAGYTF
TGCGCCAGCAGGGACAGGGAGGCTGGCTACACCTTC
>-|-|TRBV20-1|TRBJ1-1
CSARGIMGTEAFF
TGCAGTGCTAGGGGTATTATGGGGACTGAAGCTTTCTTT
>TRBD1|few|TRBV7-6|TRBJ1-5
CASSLRTGTYQPQHF
TGTGCCAGCAGCCTCCGGACAGGGACTTATCAGCCCCAGCATTTT
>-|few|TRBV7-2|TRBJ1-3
CASSLAWGSGNTIYF
TGTGCCAGCAGCTTAGCGTGGGGGTCTGGAAACACCATATATTTT
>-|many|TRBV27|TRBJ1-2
CASSREGNYGYTF
TGTGCCAGCTCGCGGGAGGGGAACTATGGCTACACCTTC
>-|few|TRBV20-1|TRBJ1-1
CSARSPGTTGAEAFF
TGCAGTGCTAGAAGCCCCGGGACAACGGGAGCTGAAGCTTTCTTT
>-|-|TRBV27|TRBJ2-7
CAAGSWKQYF
TGTGCCGCGGGATCCTGGAAGCAGTACTTC
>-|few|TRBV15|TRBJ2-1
CATSRDGTSGREQFF
TGTGCCACCAGCAGAGACGGGACCTCCGGACGTGAGCAGTTCTTC
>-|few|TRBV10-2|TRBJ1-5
CASSGGGRQPQHF
TGCGCCAGCAGCGGAGGGGGACGGCAGCCCCAGCATTTT
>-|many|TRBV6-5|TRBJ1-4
CASSFRGLDEKLFF
TGTGCCAGCAGTTTTCGGGGACTGGATGAAAAACTGTTTTTT
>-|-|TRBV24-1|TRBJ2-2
CATSDFRTGELFF
TGTGCCACCAGTGACTTCAGAACCGGGGAGCTGTTTTTT
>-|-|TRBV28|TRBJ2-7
CASMSGTGSPYEQYF
TGTGCCAGCATGTCGGGTACAGGCTCACCCTACGAGCAGTACTTC